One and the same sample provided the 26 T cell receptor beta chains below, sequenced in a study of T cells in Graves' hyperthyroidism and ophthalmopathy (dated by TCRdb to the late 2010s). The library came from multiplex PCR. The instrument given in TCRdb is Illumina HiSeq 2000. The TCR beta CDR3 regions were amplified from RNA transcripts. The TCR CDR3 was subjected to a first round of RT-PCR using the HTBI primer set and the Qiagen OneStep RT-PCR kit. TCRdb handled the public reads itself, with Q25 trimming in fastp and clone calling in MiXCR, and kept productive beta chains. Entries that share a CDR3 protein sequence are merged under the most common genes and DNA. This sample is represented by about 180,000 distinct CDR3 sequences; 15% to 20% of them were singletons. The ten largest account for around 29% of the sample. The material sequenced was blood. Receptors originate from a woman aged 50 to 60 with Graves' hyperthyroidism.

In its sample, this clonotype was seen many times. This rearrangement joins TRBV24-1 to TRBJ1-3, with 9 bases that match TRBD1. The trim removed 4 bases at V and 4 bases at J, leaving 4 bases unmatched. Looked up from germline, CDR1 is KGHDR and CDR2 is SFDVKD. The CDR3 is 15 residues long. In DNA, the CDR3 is TGTGCCACCAGTGACCAGGGACAGGGAGGAAACACCATATATTTT. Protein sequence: CATSDQGQGGNTIYF.

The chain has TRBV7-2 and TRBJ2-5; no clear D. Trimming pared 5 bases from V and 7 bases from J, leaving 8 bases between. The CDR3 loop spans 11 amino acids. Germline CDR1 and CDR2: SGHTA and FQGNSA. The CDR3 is CASSPSGTQYF. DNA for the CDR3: TGTGCCAGCAGCCCCTCGGGGACCCAGTACTTC.

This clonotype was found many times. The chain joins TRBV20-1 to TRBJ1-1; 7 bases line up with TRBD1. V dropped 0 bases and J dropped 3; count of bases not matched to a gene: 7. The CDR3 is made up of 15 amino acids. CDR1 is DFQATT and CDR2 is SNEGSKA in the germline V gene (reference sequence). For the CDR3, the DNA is TGCAGTGCTAGAGATACGGGACAGTCACACACTGAAGCTTTCTTT. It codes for CSARDTGQSHTEAFF.

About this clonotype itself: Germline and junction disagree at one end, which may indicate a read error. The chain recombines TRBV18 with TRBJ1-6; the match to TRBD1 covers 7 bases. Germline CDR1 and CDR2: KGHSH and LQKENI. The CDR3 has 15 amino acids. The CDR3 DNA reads TGTGCCAGCCCACCACCGACAGGGAGAAATTCACCCCTCCACTTT. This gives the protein CASPPPTGRNSPLHF.

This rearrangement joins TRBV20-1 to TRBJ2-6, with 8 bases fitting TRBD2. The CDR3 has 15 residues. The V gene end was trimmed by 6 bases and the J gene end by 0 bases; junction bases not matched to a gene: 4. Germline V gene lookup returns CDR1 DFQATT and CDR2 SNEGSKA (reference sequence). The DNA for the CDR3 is TGCAGTGCCCGACTAGCGACCTCTGGGGCCAACGTCCTGACTTTC. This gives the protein CSARLATSGANVLTF.

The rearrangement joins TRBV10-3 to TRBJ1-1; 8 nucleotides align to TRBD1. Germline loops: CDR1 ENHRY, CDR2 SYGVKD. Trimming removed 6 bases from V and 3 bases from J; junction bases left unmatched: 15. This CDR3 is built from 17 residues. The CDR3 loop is CAIRPLTGGPPDTEAFF. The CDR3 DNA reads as TGTGCCATCAGGCCTCTAACAGGGGGACCTCCCGACACTGAAGCTTTCTTT.

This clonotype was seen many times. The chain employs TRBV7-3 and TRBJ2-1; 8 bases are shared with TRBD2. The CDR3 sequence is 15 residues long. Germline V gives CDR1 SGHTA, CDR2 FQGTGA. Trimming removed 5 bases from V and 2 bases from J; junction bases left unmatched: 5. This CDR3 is CASSGIAGTYNEQFF. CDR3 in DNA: TGTGCCAGCAGCGGGATAGCGGGGACCTACAATGAGCAGTTCTTC.

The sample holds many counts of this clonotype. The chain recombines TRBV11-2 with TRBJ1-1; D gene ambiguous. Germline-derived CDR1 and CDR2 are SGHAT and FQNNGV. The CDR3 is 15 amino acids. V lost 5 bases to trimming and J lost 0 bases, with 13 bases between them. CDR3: CASSLFDGVNTEAFF. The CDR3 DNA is TGTGCCAGCAGCCTTTTCGACGGCGTGAACACTGAAGCTTTCTTT.

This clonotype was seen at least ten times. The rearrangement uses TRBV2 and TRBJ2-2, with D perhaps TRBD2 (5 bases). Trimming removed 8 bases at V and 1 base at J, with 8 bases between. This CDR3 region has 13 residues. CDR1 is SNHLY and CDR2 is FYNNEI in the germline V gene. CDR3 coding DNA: TGTGCCAGCTTCGGAGGGAACACCGGGGAGCTGTTTTTT. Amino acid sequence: CASFGGNTGELFF.

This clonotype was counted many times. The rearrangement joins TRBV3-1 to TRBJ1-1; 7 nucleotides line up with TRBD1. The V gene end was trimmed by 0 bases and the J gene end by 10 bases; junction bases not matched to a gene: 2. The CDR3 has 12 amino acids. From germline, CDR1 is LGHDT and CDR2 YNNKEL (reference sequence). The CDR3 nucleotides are TGTGCCAGCAGCCAAGAGGCAGGGGGAGCTTTCTTT. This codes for CASSQEAGGAFF.

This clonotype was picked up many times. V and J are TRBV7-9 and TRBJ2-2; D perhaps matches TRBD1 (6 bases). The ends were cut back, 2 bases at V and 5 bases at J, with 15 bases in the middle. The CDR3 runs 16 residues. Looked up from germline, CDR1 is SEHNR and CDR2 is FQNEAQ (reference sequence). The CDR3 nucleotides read TGTGCCAGCAGCTTAAGACCAGGGGAATTGACCGGGGAGCTGTTTTTT. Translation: CASSLRPGELTGELFF.

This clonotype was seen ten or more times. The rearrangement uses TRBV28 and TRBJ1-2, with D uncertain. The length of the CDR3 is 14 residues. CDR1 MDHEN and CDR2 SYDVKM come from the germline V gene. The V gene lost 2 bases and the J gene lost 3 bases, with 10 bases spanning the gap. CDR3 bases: TGTGCCAGCAGTTTAGTGGGTTACGACTATGGCTACACCTTC. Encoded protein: CASSLVGYDYGYTF.

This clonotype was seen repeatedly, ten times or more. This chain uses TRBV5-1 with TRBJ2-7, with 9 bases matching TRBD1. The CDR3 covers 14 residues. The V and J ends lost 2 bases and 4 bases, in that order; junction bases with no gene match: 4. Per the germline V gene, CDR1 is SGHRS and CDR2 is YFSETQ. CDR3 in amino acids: CASSLDRGDYEQYF. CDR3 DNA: TGCGCCAGCAGCTTAGACAGGGGGGATTACGAGCAGTACTTC.

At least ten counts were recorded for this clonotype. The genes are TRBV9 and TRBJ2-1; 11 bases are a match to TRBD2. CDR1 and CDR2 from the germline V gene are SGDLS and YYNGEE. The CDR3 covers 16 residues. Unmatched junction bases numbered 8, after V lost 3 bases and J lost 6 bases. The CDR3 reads CASSAISGGGGNEQFF. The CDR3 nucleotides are TGTGCCAGCAGCGCGATTAGCGGGGGGGGGGGCAATGAGCAGTTCTTC.

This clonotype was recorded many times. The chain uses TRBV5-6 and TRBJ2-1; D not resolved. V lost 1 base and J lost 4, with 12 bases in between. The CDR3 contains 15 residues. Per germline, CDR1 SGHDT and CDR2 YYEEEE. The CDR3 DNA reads TGTGCCAGCAGCTTGTTGGTGGGATCTTACAATGAGCAGTTCTTC. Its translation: CASSLLVGSYNEQFF.

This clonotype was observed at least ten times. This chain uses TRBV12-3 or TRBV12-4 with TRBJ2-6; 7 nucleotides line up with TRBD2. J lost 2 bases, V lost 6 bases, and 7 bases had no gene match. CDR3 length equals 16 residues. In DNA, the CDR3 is TGTGCCAGCAGGGGGGGGGTTGTCGCTGGGGCCAACGTCCTGACTTTC. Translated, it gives CASRGGVVAGANVLTF.

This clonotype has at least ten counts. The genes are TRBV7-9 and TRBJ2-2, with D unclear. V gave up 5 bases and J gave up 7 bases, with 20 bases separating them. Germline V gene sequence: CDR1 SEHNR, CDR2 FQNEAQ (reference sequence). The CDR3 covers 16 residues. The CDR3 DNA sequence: TGTGCCAGCAGCATCTTACGGCCTTTAAAAGGCGGGGAGCTGTTTTTT. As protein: CASSILRPLKGGELFF.

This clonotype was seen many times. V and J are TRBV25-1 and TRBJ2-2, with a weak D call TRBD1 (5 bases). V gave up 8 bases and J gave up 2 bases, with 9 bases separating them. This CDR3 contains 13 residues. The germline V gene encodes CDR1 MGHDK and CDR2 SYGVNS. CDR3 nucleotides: TGTGCCAGCCTCAGGGAAAACACCGGGGAGCTGTTTTTT. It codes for CASLRENTGELFF. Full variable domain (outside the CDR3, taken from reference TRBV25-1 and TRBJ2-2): EADIYQTPRYLVIGTGKKITLECSQTMGHDKMYWYQQDPGMELHLIHYSYGVNSTEKGDLSSESTVSRIRTEHFPLTLESARPSHTSQYLCASLRENTGELFFGEGSRLTVL.

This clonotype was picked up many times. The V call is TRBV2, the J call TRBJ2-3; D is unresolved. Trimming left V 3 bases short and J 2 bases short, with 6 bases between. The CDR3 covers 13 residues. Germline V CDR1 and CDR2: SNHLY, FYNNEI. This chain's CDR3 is CASSDTSTDTQYF. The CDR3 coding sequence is TGTGCCAGCAGTGACACGTCCACAGATACGCAGTATTTT.

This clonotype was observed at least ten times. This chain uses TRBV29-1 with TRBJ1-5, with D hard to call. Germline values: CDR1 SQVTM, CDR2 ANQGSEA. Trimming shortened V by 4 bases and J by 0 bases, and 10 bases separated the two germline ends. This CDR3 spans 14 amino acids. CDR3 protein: CSVVLLNSNQPQHF. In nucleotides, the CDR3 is TGCAGCGTTGTTTTACTAAATAGCAATCAGCCCCAGCATTTT.

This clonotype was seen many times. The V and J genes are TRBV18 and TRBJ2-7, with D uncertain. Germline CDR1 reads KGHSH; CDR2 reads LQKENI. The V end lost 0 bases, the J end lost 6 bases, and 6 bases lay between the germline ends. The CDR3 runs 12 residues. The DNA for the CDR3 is TGTGCCAGCTCACCACCGCTCCCCGAGCAGTACTTC. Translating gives CASSPPLPEQYF.

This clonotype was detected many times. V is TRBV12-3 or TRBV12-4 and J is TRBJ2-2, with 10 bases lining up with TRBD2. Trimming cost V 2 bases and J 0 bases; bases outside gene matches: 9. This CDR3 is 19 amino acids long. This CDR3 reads CASSLFPRTSGANTGELFF. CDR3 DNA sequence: TGTGCCAGCAGTTTATTCCCTAGGACTAGCGGCGCGAACACCGGGGAGCTGTTTTTT.

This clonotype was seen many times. Here the CDR3 reads CASSEFPSSGNTIYF. For the CDR3, the DNA is TGTGCCAGCAGTGAATTTCCGTCCTCTGGAAACACCATATATTTT. This chain uses TRBV6-1 with TRBJ1-3; D call uncertain. In germline, CDR1 is MNHNS, CDR2 SASEGT. The CDR3 sequence is 15 residues long. Trimming stripped 2 bases from V and 0 bases from J, with 8 bases between.

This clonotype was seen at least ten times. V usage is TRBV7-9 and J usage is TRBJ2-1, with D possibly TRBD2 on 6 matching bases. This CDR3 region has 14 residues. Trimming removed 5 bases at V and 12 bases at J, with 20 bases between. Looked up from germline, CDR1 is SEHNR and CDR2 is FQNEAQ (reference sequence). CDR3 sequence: CASSPGTWKEAQFF. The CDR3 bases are TGTGCCAGCAGCCCCGGGACTTGGAAAGAGGCGCAGTTCTTC.

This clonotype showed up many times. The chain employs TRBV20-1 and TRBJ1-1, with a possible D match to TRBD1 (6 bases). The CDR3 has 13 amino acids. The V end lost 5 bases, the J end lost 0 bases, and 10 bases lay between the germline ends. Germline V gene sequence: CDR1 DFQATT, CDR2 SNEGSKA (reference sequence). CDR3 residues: CSARQDLNTEAFF. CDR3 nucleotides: TGCAGTGCTCGACAGGATCTGAACACTGAAGCTTTCTTT.

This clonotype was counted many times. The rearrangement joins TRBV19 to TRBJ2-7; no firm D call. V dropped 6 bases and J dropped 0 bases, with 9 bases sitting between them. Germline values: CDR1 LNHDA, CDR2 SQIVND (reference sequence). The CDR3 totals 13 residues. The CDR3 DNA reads TGTGCCAGTAGGCTTGGGTCCTCCTACGAGCAGTACTTC. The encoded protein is CASRLGSSYEQYF.